The present T cell receptor beta chain was sequenced within a study of blood T cell repertoires in COVID-19. Across the study: T cells, B-cell-depleted T cells, or PBMCs supplied cDNA or gDNA.

Patients of the Seattle cohort, enrolled during active infection, were followed longitudinally. Per the original data handling: Amplification with reference gene primers provided the estimates of nucleated cell counts. Clones were sequenced by immunoSEQ multiplex PCR, and TCRdb holds only the in-frame ones, with some missing. Clonal size and the V and J genes are those of that table, whereas D and trimming came from the DNA. The table lists approximately 44,000 clones, roughly nine tenths of them singletons. J was trimmed by 5 bases and V by 0 bases; bases with no gene match: 4. The CDR3 covers 14 residues. CDR1 and CDR2 (germline): SGHDT, YYEEEE.

The clonotype comes from a man in his fifties with COVID-19, enrolled during active disease. Sequenced sample: peripheral blood. The rearrangement uses TRBV5-6 and TRBJ2-5; 7 bases match TRBD2. CDR3: CASSLVAGVETQYF. The CDR3 nucleotides are TGTGCCAGCAGCTTGGTTGCGGGGGTCGAGACCCAGTACTTC.